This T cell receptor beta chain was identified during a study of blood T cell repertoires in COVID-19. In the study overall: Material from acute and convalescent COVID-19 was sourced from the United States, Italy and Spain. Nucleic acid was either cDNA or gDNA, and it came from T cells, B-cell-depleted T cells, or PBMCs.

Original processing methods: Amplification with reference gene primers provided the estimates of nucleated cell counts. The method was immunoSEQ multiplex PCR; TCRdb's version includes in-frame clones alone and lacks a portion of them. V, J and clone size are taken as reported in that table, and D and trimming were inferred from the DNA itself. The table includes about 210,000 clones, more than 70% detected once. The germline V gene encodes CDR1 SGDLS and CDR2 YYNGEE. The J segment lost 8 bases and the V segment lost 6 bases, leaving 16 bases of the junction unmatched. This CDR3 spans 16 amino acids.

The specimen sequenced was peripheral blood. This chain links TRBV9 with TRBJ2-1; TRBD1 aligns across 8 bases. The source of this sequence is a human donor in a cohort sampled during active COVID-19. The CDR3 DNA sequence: TGTGCCAGCACCCCCAGTGGAAGGACAGGGATCCATGAGCAGTTCTTC. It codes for CASTPSGRTGIHEQFF.